A single sample gave rise to the 17 T cell receptor beta chains below, sequenced in a study of CD8 T cells in Susac syndrome. RNA, at roughly 0.5 to 1 ug, was reverse transcribed with random hexamers. TCRdb re-called the immunoSEQ multiplex PCR reads through MiXCR, storing one row per CDR3 protein. This sample carries around 100,000 distinct CDR3 sequences, roughly 96% of them seen once, and the ten largest clones take approximately 0.33%. The source material was CD8+ T cells from PBMCs. All receptors come from a human donor with Susac syndrome.

The CDR3 DNA reads TGCAGCGTTGAAGAAGGTCTGAACCCCTACGAGCAGTACTTC. Protein: CSVEEGLNPYEQYF. The chain joins TRBV29-1 to TRBJ2-7; D gene ambiguous. In germline, CDR1 is SQVTM, CDR2 ANQGSEA. The V end lost 0 bases, the J end lost 2 bases, and 11 bases lay between the germline ends. The CDR3 length is 14 residues.

The J gene is TRBJ1-3, the V gene TRBV9; D is undetermined. Germline V lookup: CDR1 SGDLS, CDR2 YYNGEE. V shed 7 bases and J shed 2 bases, with 10 bases lying between them. This CDR3 has 13 amino acids. DNA of the CDR3: TGTGCCAGCGAGCCAGGAACTGGAAACACCATATATTTT. Translation: CASEPGTGNTIYF.

The chain employs TRBV15 and TRBJ2-1, with D perhaps TRBD2 (6 bases). CDR1 is LNHNV and CDR2 is YYDKDF in the germline V gene (reference sequence). CDR3 length: 16 residues. Trimming took off 1 base at V and 5 bases at J, with 15 bases between the two ends. CDR3 DNA sequence: TGTGCCACCAGCAGAGCCCCGGCGGGAAATCACAATGAGCAGTTCTTC. This translates into CATSRAPAGNHNEQFF.

The chain couples TRBV2 to TRBJ2-7; no clear D. The CDR3 runs 10 residues. CDR1 is SNHLY and CDR2 is FYNNEI in the germline V gene. The V gene lost 6 bases and the J gene lost 3 bases, with 3 bases spanning the gap. CDR3 nucleotides: TGTGCCAGCAGGAACTACGAGCAGTACTTC. It codes for CASRNYEQYF.

The DNA of the CDR3 is TGTGCCAGCAGAACGACCCGAGGGGGAACCACAGATACGCAGTATTTT. This codes for CASRTTRGGTTDTQYF. The chain couples TRBV7-9 to TRBJ2-3, with a tentative D call TRBD1 (6 bases). CDR3 length: 16 residues. Germline CDR1 is SEHNR and CDR2 is FQNEAQ (reference sequence). V lost 6 bases and J lost 2, with 18 bases in between.

This clonotype was detected only a few times. The chain uses TRBV29-1 and TRBJ1-1; tentative D call: TRBD1 (5 bases). The CDR3 has 11 amino acids. Germline loops: CDR1 SQVTM, CDR2 ANQGSEA. V was trimmed by 4 bases and J by 7 bases, leaving 10 bases between them. CDR3 DNA: TGCAGCGTTGCACCAGGGAGTGAAGCTTTCTTT. Its translation: CSVAPGSEAFF.

The V and J genes are TRBV10-3 and TRBJ2-1; the match to TRBD2 covers 14 bases. The junction had 4 bases not matched to a gene; V was cut back by 10 bases and J by 5 bases. Germline loops: CDR1 ENHRY, CDR2 SYGVKD. The CDR3 has 14 amino acids. The CDR3 here is CATGTSGSDNEQFF. In DNA, the CDR3 is TGTGCCACCGGGACTAGCGGGAGTGACAATGAGCAGTTCTTC.

DNA for the CDR3: TGCAGTGCTAGAGATCCATCGGTTACCGAGACCCAGTACTTC. This encodes CSARDPSVTETQYF. The V gene is TRBV20-1, the J gene TRBJ2-5; D gene uncertain. The CDR3 length is 14 residues. Trimming left V 0 bases short and J 5 bases short, with 13 bases between. Germline V gene data show CDR1 as DFQATT and CDR2 as SNEGSKA (reference sequence).

V is TRBV29-1 and J is TRBJ2-4, with 7 bases aligning to TRBD1. CDR3 length equals 14 residues. V dropped 4 bases and J dropped 5; count of bases not matched to a gene: 8. CDR1 and CDR2 from the germline V gene are SQVTM and ANQGSEA. This CDR3 is CSVGVTGLENIQYF. The CDR3 nucleotides are TGCAGCGTTGGGGTGACAGGGTTGGAAAACATTCAGTACTTC.

The chain employs TRBV3-1 and TRBJ2-7, with D unclear. This CDR3 is built from 13 residues. From germline, CDR1 is LGHDT and CDR2 YNNKEL (reference sequence). V was shortened by 4 bases and J by 5 bases, with 12 bases between the two germline ends. In nucleotides, the CDR3 is TGTGCCAGCAGCCGCCGGGCCAGCAACGAGCAGTACTTC. Translated, it gives CASSRRASNEQYF.

The chain has TRBV15 and TRBJ2-3, with 8 bases lining up with TRBD2. V lost 4 bases and J lost 4; bases outside the gene matches: 4. Germline assignment: CDR1 LNHNV and CDR2 YYDKDF (reference sequence). The CDR3 loop spans 14 amino acids. This chain's CDR3 is CATSNGREADTQYF. The CDR3 region has the DNA TGTGCCACCAGCAATGGGCGGGAGGCAGATACGCAGTATTTT.

The chain employs TRBV20-1 and TRBJ2-7, with a possible D match to TRBD2 (5 bases). The CDR3 consists of 13 residues. CDR1 is DFQATT, CDR2 SNEGSKA, per germline (reference sequence). The CDR3 loop is CRVSSGSSYEQYF. For the CDR3, the DNA is TGCAGAGTCAGCTCGGGGAGCTCCTACGAGCAGTACTTC.

The chain employs TRBV12-3 or TRBV12-4 and TRBJ1-5; D gene uncertain. Deletions cut 6 bases from V and 6 bases from J, with 15 bases between. This CDR3 spans 14 amino acids. CDR3 protein: CASRLPGLSQPQHF. DNA of the CDR3: TGTGCCAGCAGACTTCCCGGGTTGAGTCAGCCCCAGCATTTT.

The chain recombines TRBV3-1 with TRBJ2-1; D unresolved. The germline V gene has CDR1 LGHDT and CDR2 YNNKEL (reference sequence). The CDR3 spans 11 residues. Trimming took 1 base from V and 10 from J, leaving 5 bases between them. For the CDR3, the DNA is TGTGCCAGCAGCCAAGCCGGGGAGCAGTTCTTC. Translation: CASSQAGEQFF.

This chain joins TRBV5-1 and TRBJ2-7, with 10 bases that match TRBD1. This CDR3 comprises 14 residues. Germline CDR1 reads SGHRS; CDR2 reads YFSETQ. Trimming removed 4 bases from V and 6 bases from J; junction bases left unmatched: 7. The CDR3 reads CASSGGTGVIEQYF. Written as DNA, the CDR3 is TGCGCCAGCAGCGGTGGGACAGGGGTTATCGAGCAGTACTTC.

With respect to this clonotype: Germline and junction disagree at one end, which may indicate a read error. V and J are TRBV4-1 and TRBJ2-3; 8 bases match TRBD2. This CDR3 comprises 11 residues. The germline V gene has CDR1 MGHRA and CDR2 YSYEKL. The chain's CDR3 is CASSGKREPDF. The CDR3 DNA reads TGCGCCAGCAGCGGTAAGCGGGAGCCAGATTTT.

The chain recombines TRBV4-1 with TRBJ1-3; D not certain. The V end was cut by 3 bases, the J end by 0 bases, with 9 bases between. Germline CDR1 reads MGHRA; CDR2 reads YSYEKL. The CDR3 spans 15 residues. This CDR3 is CASSQASGSGNTIYF. CDR3 sequence (DNA): TGCGCCAGCAGCCAGGCGTCGGGCTCTGGAAACACCATATATTTT.